The rows below give T cell receptor beta chains drawn from one sample of a study of OX40 agonist ivuxolimab in advanced cancers. Profiled with immunoSEQ multiplex PCR; TCRdb holds only in-frame clones, not every one. The profile shows 80,000 to 95,000 clones, about 91% of them singletons. The sequenced sample was CD4+ or CD8+ T cells sorted from blood, obtained in a trial of the OX40 agonist ivuxolimab. The receptors originated from an adult with an advanced solid tumor such as melanoma, head and neck, liver or kidney cancer. The conserved cysteine and the conserved F or W are not part of the CDR3 here. Some rows mark clone size as missing; the rest say once, few, many or name a class of expanded clone.

clone_size v_call cdr3_aa
. TRBV10-1 ASNRGRGEKLF
once TRBV19 ASSTDRWSYEQY
. TRBV7-7 ASSLARGPGYT
. TRBV6-1 ASSYSRNTEAF
. TRBV6-1 ASSEAQGGSGNTIY
. TRBV19 ASSIKGRESYEQY
. TRBV7-8 ASSLAPRGRGNTIY
. TRBV9 ASSTTRSTDTQY
. TRBV19 ASSIGWSTEAF
once TRBV30 AWSVRGRGGEQY
. TRBV30 AWSVPPRLGENTEAF
. TRBV29-1 SPDTSGQGLITEAF
. TRBV14 ASSQVSGIGSTEAF
. TRBV18 ASSPTDLNVKAF
. TRBV10-2 ASRGTENTGELF
. TRBV2 ASSKDRVGETQY
. TRBV9 ASSIAGAPHQPQH
. TRBV11-3 ASSFLVAGLN
once TRBV6-1 ASSPMSYAQY
. TRBV27 ASTALAAGTEAF
. TRBV2 ASSRAVGTEAF
. TRBV7-8 ASSLGRGVDTEAF
. TRBV7-9 AAQGLTGELF
. TRBV7-8 ASSLALNTEAF
. TRBV29-1 SYTSGTHPYEQY
. TRBV18 ASSSGGQGKLQPQH
. TRBV6-5 ASRGAGVSYEQY
. TRBV7-3 ASSLGPPKNTGELF
. TRBV6-1 ASSVSINTGELF
. TRBV2 ASNTGGIGQPQH
. TRBV7-3 ASSLTSGTPSYEQY
. TRBV7-3 ASSLTALNEQF
few TRBV5-5 ASSLVWS
. TRBV7-2 ASSLGGDYNEQF
. TRBV5-1 ASSLGRQGALTDTQY
. TRBV5-8 ASSFLREWGNEQF
. TRBV6-1 ASSPLTGTLIRLH
once TRBV6-1 ASSEGSTRTEAF
. TRBV5-1 ASSWKGIGGSTGFAKNIQY
. TRBV6-1 ASTLGNTIY
. TRBV9 ASSVELNTEAF
. TRBV6-1 ASSEAGSSNQPQH
few TRBV2 ASSETGGSYEQY
. TRBV7-9 ASSLLWQGKYEQY
. TRBV18 ASSPPVAGVDTEAF
. TRBV6-5 ASSRINTEAF
. TRBV7-3 ASTAGRGSPLH
. TRBV9 ASSVVGVGSTDTQY
. TRBV18 ASSPESDNQPQH
. TRBV5-8 ASSLTGVLPPYNEQF
. TRBV6-5 ASRRTGGAYEQY
. TRBV30 AWSFRTGADTQY